This TCR beta chain came from a study of CD8 T cells in Susac syndrome. Overall study: More than 5 sequenced Susac syndrome patients had clinically active disease, while 8 or 9 were in remission.

Concerning this clonotype: Antigen unknown.

The study, taken as a whole, reports: Susac syndrome CD8+ repertoires were clonally expanded, most strongly in CD8+ TEMRA cells. In total CD8+ repertoires, 15 to 20 Susac-specific public clones were found, and in CD8+ TEMRA repertoires, roughly five were found.

An amount of RNA that ranged from roughly 0.5 to 1 ug was reverse transcribed with random hexamers. An immunoSEQ multiplex PCR generated amplified TCR beta CDR3 products spanning 54 Vbeta and 13 Jbeta. TCRdb recomputed calls from the immunoSEQ multiplex PCR reads with MiXCR, one row per CDR3 protein. The table lists some 120,000 distinct CDR3 sequences, around 94% of them singletons. Germline CDR1 and CDR2: GTSNPN and SVGIG (reference sequence). The CDR3 is made up of 12 amino acids. Between the trimmed V and J ends, which lost 4 bases and 3 bases, there was a span of 9 bases. This TCR derives from a human donor with Susac syndrome. The sequenced material came from CD8+ T cells from PBMCs. The V gene is TRBV30, the J gene TRBJ1-2, with a weak D call TRBD1 (6 bases). The DNA of the CDR3 is TGTGCCTGGAATCAGGGGTACTATGGCTACACCTTC. It encodes CAWNQGYYGYTF.